This TCR beta chain was captured in a study of cytomegalovirus exposure and HLA in healthy donors. Assay used: immunoSEQ multiplex PCR; TCRdb lists only in-frame clones, some missing. This sample yields about 180,000 clones, of which approximately 86% are seen a single time; roughly 2.5% belongs to the top ten. This CDR3 has 15 amino acids. V shed 8 bases, J shed 4 bases, and the junction held 10 bases outside the gene matches. CDR1 and CDR2 (germline): MNHNY, SVGAGI (reference sequence). This clonotype was sampled from a man younger than 35 in good health and CMV-seropositive. The gene calls are TRBV6-6 and TRBJ1-3; TRBD1 matches 8 bases. Sequences were obtained from PBMCs. The CDR3 spells CASSGTGRGGNTIYF. DNA of the CDR3: TGTGCCAGCTCCGGGACAGGCAGGGGGGGAAACACCATATATTTT.